A selection of T cell receptor beta chains follows, all from one sample in a study of shared T cell receptors in the human thymus. Some clones are missing from TCRdb's copy, which holds only in-frame ones; the method was immunoSEQ multiplex PCR. This table holds 700,000 or so clones, approximately 85% found once. Separately, the same data were catalogued under a study of human thymus T cells.

Specimen: thymocytes. The origin of the receptors is a girl younger than two with a congenital heart defect. Each CDR3 is given without its conserved first and last residue.

>TRBJ2-1|16|TRBV7-3
ASSREVAGTQKVGEQF
>TRBJ2-5|13|TRBV5-6
ASSQGLAEQETQY
>TRBJ2-3|16|TRBV2
ASSPGRLGHWSTDTQY
>TRBJ2-5|15|TRBV5-8
ASSLTSVVVLGETQY
>TRBJ2-2|15|TRBV4-3
ASSQDRTSVNTGELF
>TRBJ1-3|14|TRBV14
ASSQEPPHSGNTIY
>TRBJ1-1|13|TRBV6-1
ASSEAWAMNTEAF
>TRBJ2-2|16|TRBV7-6
ASSLAPEQVIVTGELF
>TRBJ1-5|12|TRBV4-3
ASSQARFNQPQH
>TRBJ1-4|12|TRBV7-9
ASSLVTRQGKLF
>TRBJ1-1|12|TRBV4-3
TSSQVPGDTEAF
>TRBJ2-1|13|TRBV6-1
ASSEGGDRVNEQF
>TRBJ2-5|13|TRBV4-3
ASSSRGEGQETQY
>TRBJ1-3|15|TRBV14
ASSQDYRRRDRNTIY
>TRBJ1-2|12|TRBV10-2
ASRKTGFPYGYT
>TRBJ2-7|13|TRBV19
ASSAPYRSDYEQY
>TRBJ2-6|16|TRBV4-1
ASSPGHRPPSGANVLT
>TRBJ1-5|13|TRBV27
ASSRTGGGNQPQH
>TRBJ1-2|13|TRBV9
ASSVAAGENVGYT
>TRBJ2-3|19|TRBV9
ASSVGPRPGDGSLLTDTQY